These 17 T cell receptor beta chains originate from one sample sequenced in a study of cytomegalovirus exposure and HLA in healthy donors. 60 Vbeta and 13 Jbeta primers were used in PCR. Libraries were prepared by immunoSEQ multiplex PCR; TCRdb keeps only in-frame clonotypes and omits some of them. The sample has about 160,000 clones; 79% are singletons. The specimen was PBMCs. These receptors were obtained from a man aged 35-49 years in good health and CMV-seronegative.

This rearrangement joins TRBV19 to TRBJ2-3, with TRBD2 matching 11 bases. J lost 5 bases, V lost 3 bases, and 7 bases had no gene match. The CDR3 spans 16 residues. CDR1 is LNHDA, CDR2 SQIVND, per germline (reference sequence). CDR3 region: CASSIVIAGGLDTQYF. The CDR3 DNA is TGTGCCAGTAGTATCGTAATAGCGGGAGGGCTAGATACGCAGTATTTT.

The chain carries TRBV5-6 and TRBJ2-3; 16 positions agree with TRBD2. Germline CDR1 is SGHDT and CDR2 is YYEEEE. The V and J ends lost 2 bases and 7 bases, in that order; junction bases with no gene match: 10. The CDR3 covers 18 residues. The chain's CDR3 is CASSFLPGLAGGWNTQYF. The DNA for the CDR3 is TGTGCCAGCAGCTTCCTACCGGGACTAGCGGGAGGGTGGAATACGCAGTATTTT.

About this clone: Different DNA sequences within this sample yield the same CDR3. This chain connects TRBV7-2 to TRBJ2-1; a possible D gene is TRBD2 (5 bases). The CDR3 contains 13 residues. With 1 base removed from V and 7 bases from J, the gap between germline ends came to 8 bases. CDR1 is SGHTA, CDR2 FQGNSA, per germline. The CDR3 loop reads CASSLGTPNEQFF. The CDR3 DNA sequence: TGTGCCAGCAGCTTAGGGACTCCGAATGAGCAGTTCTTC.

The chain combines TRBV7-9 with TRBJ1-4; 8 positions match TRBD1. Trimming removed 5 bases from V and 7 bases from J; junction bases left unmatched: 9. The CDR3 spans 15 residues. Germline V gives CDR1 SEHNR, CDR2 FQNEAQ (reference sequence). As DNA, the CDR3 is TGTGCCAGCAGCCACACAGCAGGGGGCAGTGAAAAACTGTTTTTT. Residues: CASSHTAGGSEKLFF.

As for this clone: The junction shows a germline mismatch at one end, possibly a read error. The V and J genes are TRBV7-9 and TRBJ1-5; D possibly corresponds to TRBD1 (5 bases). The germline CDR1 and CDR2 sequences are SEHNR and FQNEAQ (reference sequence). This CDR3 has 13 amino acids. DNA of the CDR3: TGTTCCAGCTCGCGGGGACCCAATCAGCCCCAGCATTTT. Amino acid sequence: CSSSRGPNQPQHF.

This clone was seen a handful of times. The rearrangement joins TRBV7-6 to TRBJ2-5; tentative D call: TRBD2 (5 bases). V was trimmed by 1 base and J by 2 bases, leaving 11 bases between them. This CDR3 is built from 15 residues. Germline lookup yields CDR1 SGHVS and CDR2 FNYEAQ. The DNA for the CDR3 is TGTGCCAGCAGCTTAGTAGCGAACCCTCAAGAGACCCAGTACTTC. It codes for CASSLVANPQETQYF.

The chain links TRBV7-8 to TRBJ2-4; D possibly corresponds to TRBD1 (6 bases). Germline V gene data show CDR1 as SGHVS and CDR2 as FQNEAQ. V was shortened by 5 bases and J by 12 bases, with 17 bases between the two germline ends. CDR3 length equals 13 residues. CDR3 amino acids: CASSLRGRYSQYF. The CDR3 nucleotides are TGTGCCAGCAGCCTCAGGGGCAGATACAGTCAGTACTTC.

J is TRBJ2-3 and V is TRBV19; 13 bases agree with TRBD2. There are 12 residues in the CDR3. Germline lookup yields CDR1 LNHDA and CDR2 SQIVND (reference sequence). Trimming removed 4 bases from V and 12 bases from J; junction bases left unmatched: 1. The CDR3 loop reads CASSRTSGGQYF. CDR3 DNA sequence: TGTGCCAGTAGTAGGACTAGCGGGGGACAGTATTTT.

About this clone itself: At one end, the junction sequence differs from germline, possibly due to a read error. The gene calls are TRBV7-9 and TRBJ2-7, with TRBD2 as a possible D gene (5 bases). CDR3 length: 15 amino acids. CDR1 and CDR2 from the germline V gene are SEHNR and FQNEAQ (reference sequence). This CDR3 reads CSSSPRGLLYYEQYF. In DNA form, the CDR3 reads TGTTCCAGCAGCCCCCGCGGACTCCTCTACTACGAGCAGTACTTC.

V usage is TRBV5-6 and J usage is TRBJ2-5; 11 nucleotides agree with TRBD2. The CDR3 length is 17 residues. V lost 5 bases, J lost 9 bases, and 18 bases stayed unmatched. Looked up from germline, CDR1 is SGHDT and CDR2 is YYEEEE. The CDR3 DNA is TGTGCCAGCAGGGAGGGGCGACTAGCGGGATGGGGAATGCCCCAGTACTTC. Protein product: CASREGRLAGWGMPQYF. Together with reference TRBV5-6 and TRBJ2-5, the CDR3 gives the full variable domain: DAGVTQSPTHLIKTRGQQVTLRCSPKSGHDTVSWYQQALGQGPQFIFQYYEEEERQRGNFPDRFSGHQFPNYSSELNVNALLLGDSALYLCASREGRLAGWGMPQYFGPGTRLLVL.

V gene TRBV5-1 combines with J gene TRBJ1-2; 10 bases are a match to TRBD1. Germline assignment: CDR1 SGHRS and CDR2 YFSETQ. CDR3 size: 16 residues. With V trimmed by 4 bases and J by 4 bases, 10 bases remained unmatched. CDR3 in DNA: TGCGCCAGCAGCCACTCCGGGACAGGGGCCCCCTATGGCTACACCTTC. Translation gives CASSHSGTGAPYGYTF. The variable domain in full, completed from reference TRBV5-1 and TRBJ1-2, reads KAGVTQTPRYLIKTRGQQVTLSCSPISGHRSVSWYQQTPGQGLQFLFEYFSETQRNKGNFPGRFSGRQFSNSRSEMNVSTLELGDSALYLCASSHSGTGAPYGYTFGSGTRLTVV.

The chain uses TRBV4-2 and TRBJ2-7; TRBD2 matches at 8 bases. This CDR3 is 17 amino acids long. Trimming took 3 bases from V and 6 from J; bases not matched to a gene: 16. CDR1 LGHNA and CDR2 YNFKEQ come from the germline V gene. This CDR3 is CASSHQRRGAGAGEQYF. The DNA of the CDR3 is TGTGCCAGCAGCCACCAGAGGCGGGGGGCGGGGGCCGGCGAGCAGTACTTC.

The rearrangement joins TRBV28 to TRBJ1-3, with a weak D call TRBD1 (5 bases). The CDR3 contains 16 residues. CDR1 and CDR2 from the germline V gene are MDHEN and SYDVKM. V lost 6 bases to trimming and J lost 6 bases, with 21 bases between them. CDR3 bases: TGTGCCAGCAGCTCTAAACAGGCGGGGAAGTTAAACACCATATATTTT. This gives the protein CASSSKQAGKLNTIYF.

This clone was seen a few times. Other DNA variants within this sample encode the same CDR3. The genes are TRBV2 and TRBJ2-1, with 8 bases matching TRBD2. The CDR3 length is 14 residues. V was pared by 1 base and J by 6 bases, with 2 bases of the junction left unmatched. CDR1 is SNHLY, CDR2 FYNNEI, per germline. Written as DNA, the CDR3 is TGTGCCAGCAGTGAAGACGGGAGGGTCAATGAGCAGTTCTTC. This encodes CASSEDGRVNEQFF.

CDR3 bases: TGCGCCAGCGTTACCCTACCCGGGAGTCCAGATACGCAGTATTTT. Its protein product is CASVTLPGSPDTQYF. The gene calls are TRBV5-1 and TRBJ2-3; perhaps TRBD2 as D (6 bases). CDR1 and CDR2 (germline): SGHRS, YFSETQ. This CDR3 comprises 15 residues. The V and J ends lost 7 bases and 4 bases respectively, with 19 bases between them.

The rearrangement uses TRBV2 and TRBJ1-1; unclear D gene. Trimming shortened V by 10 bases and J by 4 bases, and 19 bases separated the two germline ends. Germline assignment: CDR1 SNHLY and CDR2 FYNNEI. The CDR3 has 14 residues. The CDR3 nucleotides are TGTGCCACCGACGTTTCAAGGCGGGGCACTGAAGCTTTCTTT. Encoded protein: CATDVSRRGTEAFF.

The chain recombines TRBV2 with TRBJ2-5; no clear D. The CDR3 contains 15 residues. Germline CDR1 reads SNHLY; CDR2 reads FYNNEI. Trimming pared 2 bases from V and 2 bases from J, leaving 12 bases between. CDR3 sequence reads: CASSERFSRQETQYF. The CDR3 nucleotides are TGTGCCAGCAGTGAACGATTTTCGAGGCAAGAGACCCAGTACTTC.